The rows below give T cell receptor beta chains drawn from one sample of a study of blood T cells in healthy people across ages. MiXCR, run by TCRdb on the 5' RACE reads, gives a single entry per CDR3 protein. The sample consists of roughly 800,000 distinct CDR3 sequences, approximately 55% of them appearing once. The specimen sequenced was blood. These receptors were collected from an elderly man in good health. The CDR3 runs from the conserved cysteine through the conserved F or W. The D gene is left open where the match is weak.

TRBV29-1	TRBJ2-7	TRBD2	CSDDGRGPLRLLGACYYEQYF
TRBV20-1	TRBJ1-6	-	CSARGRWADVSPLHF
TRBV2	TRBJ1-1	-	CASSEIPPGLGAEAFF
TRBV11-2	TRBJ2-3	-	CASSQRDTIGHRYAYF
TRBV11-2	TRBJ1-2	-	CASSFKTLYGYTF
TRBV12-3/TRBV12-4	TRBJ2-7	-	CASSLGSPNEQYF
TRBV7-9	TRBJ2-5	TRBD2	CASSLGLAGTETQYF
TRBV11-1	TRBJ2-5	-	CASSLGQGSGVESQETQYF
TRBV11-2	TRBJ2-3	-	CASSSLRYRYAYF
TRBV5-1	TRBJ2-2	-	CASSRDNNGELFF
TRBV7-2	TRBJ1-5	-	CASSLTRDSNQPQHF
TRBV20-1	TRBJ2-1	-	CSARKGTPWNNEQFF
TRBV6-1	TRBJ2-6	-	CASSASRVTGANVLTF
TRBV5-1	TRBJ1-2	-	CASSFDGNYGYTF
TRBV7-3	TRBJ2-3	-	CASSSSRDTTQYF
TRBV28	-	-	CASDGGQETQYF
TRBV28	TRBJ2-3	-	CASSFVMSGSTDTQYF
TRBV7-3	TRBJ2-2	TRBD1	CASSWDRNTGELFF
TRBV5-1	TRBJ2-3	TRBD1	CASRPYPGQRKRYAYF
TRBV7-2	TRBJ2-3	TRBD1	CATLNRGRITDTQYF
TRBV20-1	TRBJ2-4	-	CSARDPGNIQYF
TRBV18	TRBJ2-1	TRBD2	CASSLGTSGRRYNEQFF
TRBV7-2	TRBJ2-3	-	CASSLHPARDAYF